Shown below are 20 T cell receptor beta chains from a single sample sequenced in a study of response to subunit inactivated influenza vaccine. TCRdb redid the calling of the RT-PCR reads with MiXCR, one entry per CDR3 protein. The sample contains under 800,000 distinct CDR3 sequences, around 13% of which appear only once. Sequencing used PBMCs from blood, obtained around 15 days before vaccination. The receptors were gathered from a man aged 50 or older who received an inactivated influenza vaccine.

CDR3 nucleotide sequence: TGTGCCAGCAGCTTAGTGGGTAGCGGGAGGCCCTCCTCTTCCCGCGAGCAGTACTTC. Translated, it gives CASSLVGSGRPSSSREQYF. J is TRBJ2-7 and V is TRBV11-2; 10 bases align to TRBD2. The CDR3 runs 19 residues. J was trimmed by 6 bases and V by 1 base; bases with no gene match: 18. CDR1 is SGHAT and CDR2 is FQNNGV in the germline V gene.

The chain is built from TRBV7-9 and TRBJ1-4, with D possibly being TRBD1 (5 bases). The CDR3 covers 17 residues. Trimming removed 5 bases from V and 0 bases from J, with 16 bases in between. Germline assignment: CDR1 SEHNR and CDR2 FQNEAQ (reference sequence). For the CDR3, the DNA is TGTGCCAGCAGCACGACTATGGGGCCCACAACTAATGAAAAACTGTTTTTT. Protein product: CASSTTMGPTTNEKLFF.

There are a few counts of this clonotype. The V and J genes are TRBV29-1 and TRBJ2-5; D is perhaps TRBD1 (5 bases). V was shortened by 3 bases and J by 2 bases, with 10 bases between the two germline ends. This CDR3 spans 13 amino acids. CDR1 and CDR2 from the germline V gene are SQVTM and ANQGSEA. The CDR3 coding sequence is TGCAGCGTTGAGACAGATCTTCAAGAGACCCAGTACTTC. Protein product: CSVETDLQETQYF.

This clonotype was found a few times. The chain couples TRBV7-2 to TRBJ2-2; perhaps TRBD1 as D (6 bases). Germline CDR1 and CDR2: SGHTA and FQGNSA. Trimming stripped 5 bases from V and 5 bases from J, with 9 bases between. The CDR3 has 13 residues. Here the CDR3 DNA reads TGTGCCAGCAGCGGACAGAGTACCGGGGAGCTGTTTTTT. It translates to CASSGQSTGELFF.

Only a few counts were recorded for this clonotype. The rearrangement uses TRBV3-1 and TRBJ2-3; 7 bases align to TRBD1. CDR1 LGHDT and CDR2 YNNKEL come from the germline V gene (reference sequence). The CDR3 totals 17 residues. J was trimmed by 1 base and V by 5 bases; bases with no gene match: 12. CDR3 nucleotides: TGTGCCAGCAGCTTTACTCACGGGACAGAAGGCACAGATACGCAGTATTTT. It specifies CASSFTHGTEGTDTQYF.

This clonotype was counted many times. The chain carries TRBV12-3 or TRBV12-4 and TRBJ2-7; 7 bases fit TRBD2. This CDR3 is 13 amino acids long. The V gene end was trimmed by 4 bases and the J gene end by 1 base; junction bases not matched to a gene: 1. CDR3 bases: TGTGCCAGCAGTTGGGGGGGTTCCTACGAGCAGTACTTC. Translated: CASSWGGSYEQYF.

This chain connects TRBV5-4 to TRBJ2-7, with TRBD1 matching 7 bases. This CDR3 has 14 amino acids. Germline assignment: CDR1 SGHNT and CDR2 YYREEE (reference sequence). Trimming cost V 3 bases and J 3 bases; bases outside gene matches: 6. CDR3 in DNA: TGTGCCAGCAGCTCAAGGACAGGCTTCTACGAGCAGTACTTC. It codes for CASSSRTGFYEQYF.

In this sample, this clonotype turned up many times. CDR3 protein: CSVEMAGGTDTQYF. Here the CDR3 DNA reads TGCAGCGTTGAGATGGCGGGAGGCACAGATACGCAGTATTTT. This chain links TRBV29-1 with TRBJ2-3; 7 bases align to TRBD2. The CDR3 loop spans 14 amino acids. The germline gives CDR1 SQVTM, CDR2 ANQGSEA. J gave up 1 base and V 3 bases, and 4 bases lay outside the gene matches.

The rearrangement links TRBV15 to TRBJ2-1; D unresolved. Germline CDR1 and CDR2: LNHNV and YYDKDF (reference sequence). The CDR3 loop spans 16 amino acids. Trimming took 0 bases from V and 0 from J, leaving 9 bases between them. The CDR3 DNA reads TGTGCCACCAGCAGAGAACCGGAGAGCTCCTACAATGAGCAGTTCTTC. This encodes CATSREPESSYNEQFF.

The chain employs TRBV20-1 and TRBJ2-1, with D possibly TRBD1 on 6 matching bases. CDR1 DFQATT and CDR2 SNEGSKA come from the germline V gene (reference sequence). Trimming stripped 0 bases from V and 8 bases from J, with 14 bases between. The CDR3 has 14 amino acids. CDR3 loop: CSARDQGHLDEQFF. For the CDR3, the DNA is TGCAGTGCTAGAGACCAGGGACATTTAGATGAGCAGTTCTTC.

There are a few counts of this clonotype. This rearrangement joins TRBV10-3 to TRBJ2-7; 14 positions match TRBD2. This CDR3 spans 15 amino acids. Germline CDR1 and CDR2: ENHRY and SYGVKD. After removal of 9 bases from V and 6 bases from J, the junction contained 10 bases not matched to a gene. The CDR3 here is CAINPTSGRAREQYF. For the CDR3, the DNA is TGTGCCATAAACCCGACTAGCGGGAGGGCCCGCGAGCAGTACTTC.

The sample holds a few counts of this clonotype. V and J are TRBV7-9 and TRBJ1-2; 7 bases fit TRBD1. Trimming took 5 bases from V and 4 from J; bases not matched to a gene: 10. The germline V gene has CDR1 SEHNR and CDR2 FQNEAQ (reference sequence). The CDR3 covers 15 residues. CDR3 sequence (DNA): TGTGCCAGCAGCCCAACAGGGGCTATAGCCTATGGCTACACCTTC. Translated, it gives CASSPTGAIAYGYTF.

This clonotype was observed a few times. The V and J genes are TRBV15 and TRBJ1-2; D may be TRBD1 (6 bases). The length of the CDR3 is 15 residues. V lost 3 bases and J lost 6, with 17 bases in between. Germline CDR1 reads LNHNV; CDR2 reads YYDKDF (reference sequence). The CDR3 DNA follows: TGTGCCACCAGCAGGACGGAAGTTCAGGGGCATGGCTACACCTTC. Translation: CATSRTEVQGHGYTF. Filled out from reference TRBV15 and TRBJ1-2, the complete variable domain reads DAMVIQNPRYQVTQFGKPVTLSCSQTLNHNVMYWYQQKSSQAPKLLFHYYDKDFNNEADTPDNFQSRRPNTSFCFLDIRSPGLGDTAMYLCATSRTEVQGHGYTFGSGTRLTVV.

In this sample, this clonotype turned up a few times. The CDR3 DNA reads TGTGCCAGCAGTCCCGCGGACAGGGCACCCTACGAGCAGTACTTC. Translation: CASSPADRAPYEQYF. The chain combines TRBV28 with TRBJ2-7; 8 nucleotides align to TRBD1. Germline CDR1 and CDR2: MDHEN and SYDVKM. Trimming took 5 bases from V and 2 from J; bases not matched to a gene: 8. The CDR3 has 15 residues.

CDR3 DNA: TGTGCCAGCAGCCAAGAGGGACTAGCGGGATCGAACACCGGGGAGCTGTTTTTT. Protein product: CASSQEGLAGSNTGELFF. The V call is TRBV3-1, the J call TRBJ2-2; 13 nucleotides match TRBD2. Germline V gives CDR1 LGHDT, CDR2 YNNKEL (reference sequence). This CDR3 spans 18 amino acids. V dropped 0 bases and J dropped 0; count of bases not matched to a gene: 1.

This clonotype was picked up a small number of times. The chain has TRBV12-3 or TRBV12-4 and TRBJ2-7; D ambiguous. The CDR3 contains 13 residues. Trimming cost V 4 bases and J 7 bases, with 14 bases left between them. CDR3 bases: TGTGCCAGCAGTTCGGACCAAGAATGGGAGCAGTACTTC. This translates into CASSSDQEWEQYF.

Comment on this clonotype: A much more abundant neighbour one base away suggests this may be a read error. The chain couples TRBV12-3 or TRBV12-4 to TRBJ2-7; 10 positions match TRBD1. The CDR3 contains 14 residues. V lost 6 bases and J lost 0; bases outside the gene matches: 2. The CDR3 bases are TGTGCCAGCAGAGGGACAGGGGTCTCCTACGAGCAGTACTTC. Its protein is CASRGTGVSYEQYF.

The chain employs TRBV11-2 and TRBJ2-1; perhaps TRBD1 as D (8 bases). The CDR3 has 16 amino acids. Germline CDR1 SGHAT, CDR2 FQNNGV. The V end was cut by 5 bases, the J end by 0 bases, with 14 bases between. The DNA of the CDR3 is TGTGCCAGCAGCACACACAGGGGGGGCTCCTACAATGAGCAGTTCTTC. Protein: CASSTHRGGSYNEQFF.

This clonotype appeared a few times. The chain carries TRBV10-3 and TRBJ2-1, with 8 bases lining up with TRBD2. From germline, CDR1 is ENHRY and CDR2 SYGVKD. This CDR3 has 13 amino acids. After removal of 6 bases from V and 5 bases from J, the junction contained 3 bases not matched to a gene. The CDR3 sequence: CAIRMTSDNEQFF. The CDR3 DNA follows: TGTGCCATCAGGATGACTAGCGACAATGAGCAGTTCTTC.

The gene calls are TRBV6-5 and TRBJ1-1; weak D call: TRBD1 (5 bases). The CDR3 contains 15 residues. Trimming removed 2 bases at V and 0 bases at J, with 10 bases between. Looked up from germline, CDR1 is MNHEY and CDR2 is SVGAGI. CDR3 amino acids: CASSYDGGMNTEAFF. CDR3 bases: TGTGCCAGCAGTTACGATGGGGGAATGAACACTGAAGCTTTCTTT.